This section outlines one T cell receptor (beta chain) sequence together with its context. Trimming stripped 6 bases from V and 0 bases from J, with 15 bases between. Germline values: CDR1 SNHLY, CDR2 FYNNEI. The CDR3 contains 15 residues. Data came from immunoSEQ multiplex PCR; TCRdb stores just in-frame clones and leaves some out. The data show 92,000 or so clones, roughly 82% seen once. This entry is derived from a study of a mutant IDH1 vaccine in newly diagnosed glioma. Time point meaning: baseline, week 1 (first vaccination visit). Treatment reported: pre-vaccination baseline after standard-of-care therapy. Astrocytomas found in donors were new, WHO grade 3 or 4, IDH1-mutant and ATRX-lost.

The chain recombines TRBV2 with TRBJ2-7; D ambiguous. The sample was PBMCs, taken from a glioma patient treated with radiotherapy, temozolomide or both. The clonotype comes from a man aged 40-55 years with glioma. Some clones in this sample may be carry-over from other donors' samples. Written as DNA, the CDR3 is TGTGCCAGCAGCCACCCGGACGGTGTCTCCTACGAGCAGTACTTC. Residues: CASSHPDGVSYEQYF.